The clone carrying this T cell receptor (beta chain) was picked up many times. The sample comes from a study of kidney transplant recipient with SARS-CoV-2 infection. Using its own MiXCR run on the reads, TCRdb lists one record per CDR3 protein. The sample lists about 250,000 distinct CDR3 sequences, under 35% seen once, with under 9.5% in the top ten. Germline V lookup: CDR1 SGDLS, CDR2 YYNGEE. There are 15 residues in the CDR3. Deletions cut 3 bases from V and 3 bases from J, with 12 bases between. Sequences were derived from a blood sample, sampled at baseline and between days 110 and 120 from a kidney transplant recipient. This chain joins TRBV9 and TRBJ1-4; unclear D gene. The TCR was taken from a male patient between 25 and 39 years old who had COVID-19 and was a kidney transplant recipient. T cells may partly derive from the graft donor. The CDR3 region is CASSAEDGANEKLFF. The CDR3 DNA follows: TGTGCCAGCAGCGCAGAGGACGGGGCTAATGAAAAACTGTTTTTT.